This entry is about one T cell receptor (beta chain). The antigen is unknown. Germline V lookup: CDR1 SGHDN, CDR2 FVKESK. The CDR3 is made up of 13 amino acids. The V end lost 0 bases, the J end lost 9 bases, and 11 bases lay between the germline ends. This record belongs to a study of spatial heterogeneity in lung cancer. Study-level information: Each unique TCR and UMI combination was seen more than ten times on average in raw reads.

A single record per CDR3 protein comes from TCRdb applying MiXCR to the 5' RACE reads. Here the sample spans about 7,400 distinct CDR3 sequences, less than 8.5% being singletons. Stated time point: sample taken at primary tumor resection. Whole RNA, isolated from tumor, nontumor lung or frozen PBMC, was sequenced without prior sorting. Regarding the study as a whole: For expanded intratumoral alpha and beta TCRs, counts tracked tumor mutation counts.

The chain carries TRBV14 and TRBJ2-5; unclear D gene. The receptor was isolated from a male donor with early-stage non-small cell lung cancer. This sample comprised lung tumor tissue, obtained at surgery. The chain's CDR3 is CASSQDGLYSQYF. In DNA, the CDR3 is TGTGCCAGCAGCCAAGATGGGCTATACTCCCAGTACTTC. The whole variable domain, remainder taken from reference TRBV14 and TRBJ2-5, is EAGVTQFPSHSVIEKGQTVTLRCDPISGHDNLYWYRRVMGKEIKFLLHFVKESKQDESGMPNNRFLAERTGGTYSTLKVQPAELEDSGVYFCASSQDGLYSQYFGPGTRLLVL.